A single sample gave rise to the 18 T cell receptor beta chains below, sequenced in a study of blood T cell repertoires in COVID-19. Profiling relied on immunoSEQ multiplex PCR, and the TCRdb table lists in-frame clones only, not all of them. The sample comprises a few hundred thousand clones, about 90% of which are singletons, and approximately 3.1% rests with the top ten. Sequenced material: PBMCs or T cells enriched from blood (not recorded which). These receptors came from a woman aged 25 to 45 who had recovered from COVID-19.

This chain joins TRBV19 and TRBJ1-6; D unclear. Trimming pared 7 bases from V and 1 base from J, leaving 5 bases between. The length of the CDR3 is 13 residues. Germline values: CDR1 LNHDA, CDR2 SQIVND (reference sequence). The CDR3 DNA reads TGTGCCAGTAAGAGGTCCTATAATTCACCCCTCCACTTT. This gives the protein CASKRSYNSPLHF.

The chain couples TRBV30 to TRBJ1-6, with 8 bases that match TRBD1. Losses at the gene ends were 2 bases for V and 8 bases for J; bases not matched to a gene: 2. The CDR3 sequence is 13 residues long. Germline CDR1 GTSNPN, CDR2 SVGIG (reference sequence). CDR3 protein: CAWSPQGDSPLHF. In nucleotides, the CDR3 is TGTGCCTGGAGTCCACAGGGGGATTCACCCCTCCACTTT.

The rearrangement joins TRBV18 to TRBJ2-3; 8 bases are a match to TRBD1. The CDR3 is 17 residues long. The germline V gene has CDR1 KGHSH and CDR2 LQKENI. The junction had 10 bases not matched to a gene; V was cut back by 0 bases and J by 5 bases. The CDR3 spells CASSPPSWQGAKDTQYF. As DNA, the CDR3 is TGTGCCAGCTCACCACCGTCGTGGCAGGGGGCAAAAGATACGCAGTATTTT.

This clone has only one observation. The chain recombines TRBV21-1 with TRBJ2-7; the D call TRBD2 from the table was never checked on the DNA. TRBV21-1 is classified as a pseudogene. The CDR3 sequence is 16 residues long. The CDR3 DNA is TGTGCCAGCAGCAAAGGTACCGGGAGGGGGTCCTACGAGCAGTACTTC. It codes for CASSKGTGRGSYEQYF.

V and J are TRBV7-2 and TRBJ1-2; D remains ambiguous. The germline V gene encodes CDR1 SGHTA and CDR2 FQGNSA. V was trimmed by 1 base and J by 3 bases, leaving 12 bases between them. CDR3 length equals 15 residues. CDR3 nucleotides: TGTGCCAGCAGCTTAGGTCTGGGCTGGGACTATGGCTACACCTTC. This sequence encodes CASSLGLGWDYGYTF.

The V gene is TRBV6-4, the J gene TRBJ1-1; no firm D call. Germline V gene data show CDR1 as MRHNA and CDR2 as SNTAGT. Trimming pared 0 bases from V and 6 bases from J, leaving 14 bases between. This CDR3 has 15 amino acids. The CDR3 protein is CASSDSGGPRAEAFF. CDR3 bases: TGTGCCAGCAGTGACTCGGGAGGGCCCCGGGCTGAAGCTTTCTTT.

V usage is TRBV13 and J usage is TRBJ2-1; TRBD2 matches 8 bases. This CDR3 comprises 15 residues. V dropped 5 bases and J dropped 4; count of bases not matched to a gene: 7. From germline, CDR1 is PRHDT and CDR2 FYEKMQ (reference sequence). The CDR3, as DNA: TGTGCCAGCAGCAGCTTAGCGGGACAATACAATGAGCAGTTCTTC. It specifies CASSSLAGQYNEQFF.

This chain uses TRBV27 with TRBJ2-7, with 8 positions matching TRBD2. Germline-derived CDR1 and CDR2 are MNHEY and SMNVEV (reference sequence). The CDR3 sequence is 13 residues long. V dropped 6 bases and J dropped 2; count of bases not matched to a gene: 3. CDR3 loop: CASRSGSAYEQYF. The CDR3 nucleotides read TGTGCCAGCAGAAGCGGGAGTGCCTACGAGCAGTACTTC.

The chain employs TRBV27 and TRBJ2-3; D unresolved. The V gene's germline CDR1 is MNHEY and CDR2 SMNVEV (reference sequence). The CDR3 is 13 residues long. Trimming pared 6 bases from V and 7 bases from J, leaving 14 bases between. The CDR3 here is CASSGDIGYTQYF. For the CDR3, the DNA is TGTGCCAGCAGCGGTGACATCGGTTATACGCAGTATTTT.

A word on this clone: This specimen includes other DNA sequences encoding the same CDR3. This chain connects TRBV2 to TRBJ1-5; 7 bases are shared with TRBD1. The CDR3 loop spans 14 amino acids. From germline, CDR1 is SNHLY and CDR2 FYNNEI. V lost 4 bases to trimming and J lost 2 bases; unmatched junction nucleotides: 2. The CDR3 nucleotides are TGTGCCAGCAGTGCCACAGGGGGCAATCAGCCCCAGCATTTT. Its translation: CASSATGGNQPQHF.

CDR3 region: CASSLGGNTGELFF. CDR3 coding DNA: TGTGCCAGCAGCTTAGGAGGGAACACCGGGGAGCTGTTTTTT. This chain uses TRBV11-3 with TRBJ2-2; D not resolved. The ends were cut back, 1 base at V and 1 base at J, with 4 bases in the middle. This CDR3 spans 14 amino acids. Germline V lookup: CDR1 SGHNT, CDR2 YENEEA.

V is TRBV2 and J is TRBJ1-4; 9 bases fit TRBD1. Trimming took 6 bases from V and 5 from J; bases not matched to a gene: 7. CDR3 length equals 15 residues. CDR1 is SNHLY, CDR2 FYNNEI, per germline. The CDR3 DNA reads TGTGCCAGCAGCCCAACAGGGGGCCAAAATGAAAAACTGTTTTTT. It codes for CASSPTGGQNEKLFF. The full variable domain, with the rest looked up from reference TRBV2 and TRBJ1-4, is EPEVTQTPSHQVTQMGQEVILRCVPISNHLYFYWYRQILGQKVEFLVSFYNNEISEKSEIFDDQFSVERPDGSNFTLKIRSTKLEDSAMYFCASSPTGGQNEKLFFGSGTQLSVL.

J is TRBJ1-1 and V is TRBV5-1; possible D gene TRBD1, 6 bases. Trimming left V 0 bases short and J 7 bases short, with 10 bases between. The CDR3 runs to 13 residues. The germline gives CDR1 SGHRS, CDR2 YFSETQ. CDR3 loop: CASSLAGHLEAFF. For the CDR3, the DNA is TGCGCCAGCAGCTTGGCGGGACACCTTGAAGCTTTCTTT.

Here the CDR3 reads CASSTGQGSAGELFF. The CDR3 nucleotides are TGTGCCAGCAGCACGGGACAGGGGTCGGCCGGGGAGCTGTTTTTT. The rearrangement joins TRBV11-3 to TRBJ2-2; TRBD1 matches 10 bases. This CDR3 has 15 amino acids. J was trimmed by 6 bases and V by 5 bases; bases with no gene match: 6. The germline gives CDR1 SGHNT, CDR2 YENEEA.

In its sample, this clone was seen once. The CDR3 loop is CASSMIAGEGYNEQFF. CDR3 nucleotides: TGTGCCAGCAGCATGATAGCGGGAGAGGGGTACAATGAGCAGTTCTTC. The chain has TRBV28 and TRBJ2-1; 9 bases fit TRBD2. Germline V lookup: CDR1 MDHEN, CDR2 SYDVKM. The CDR3 runs 16 residues. Germline trimming cut 6 bases from V and 4 bases from J; bases unmatched to any gene: 10.

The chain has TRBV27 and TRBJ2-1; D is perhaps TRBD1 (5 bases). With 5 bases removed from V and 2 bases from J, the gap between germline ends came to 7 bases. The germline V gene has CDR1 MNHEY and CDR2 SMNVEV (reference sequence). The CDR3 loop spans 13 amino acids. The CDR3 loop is CASSQGPYNEQFF. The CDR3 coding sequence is TGTGCCAGCAGTCAGGGTCCCTACAATGAGCAGTTCTTC.

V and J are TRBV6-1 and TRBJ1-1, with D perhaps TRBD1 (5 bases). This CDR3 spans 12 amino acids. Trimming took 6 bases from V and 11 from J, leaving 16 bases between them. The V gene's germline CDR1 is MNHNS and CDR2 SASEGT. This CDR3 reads CASRPVGRGAFF. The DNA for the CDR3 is TGTGCCAGCAGACCCGTGGGGCGGGGTGCTTTCTTT.

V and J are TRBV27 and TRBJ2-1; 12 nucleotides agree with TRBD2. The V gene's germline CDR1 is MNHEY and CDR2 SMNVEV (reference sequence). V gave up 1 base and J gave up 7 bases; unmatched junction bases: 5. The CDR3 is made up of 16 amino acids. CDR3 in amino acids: CASSLYGLAGSNEQFF. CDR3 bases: TGTGCCAGCAGTTTATATGGACTAGCGGGATCGAATGAGCAGTTCTTC.